Following are 28 T cell receptor beta chains from one sample sequenced in a study of response to subunit inactivated influenza vaccine. A single record per CDR3 protein comes from TCRdb applying MiXCR to the RT-PCR reads. This sample carries around 530,000 distinct CDR3 sequences, approximately 10% of them seen once, and the ten largest clones take around 9.6%. The material was PBMCs from blood, obtained on the day of vaccination. Receptors were obtained from a man between 45 and 60 years old who received an inactivated influenza vaccine.

J is TRBJ2-7 and V is TRBV28; D is ambiguous. The length of the CDR3 is 11 residues. From germline, CDR1 is MDHEN and CDR2 SYDVKM. V shed 4 bases and J shed 3 bases, with 4 bases lying between them. CDR3 in DNA: TGTGCCAGCAGTTGGAACTACGAGCAGTACTTC. This gives the protein CASSWNYEQYF.

The chain joins TRBV4-2 to TRBJ2-5; 11 nucleotides agree with TRBD2. The J segment lost 2 bases and the V segment lost 0 bases, leaving 5 bases of the junction unmatched. Germline V gene lookup returns CDR1 LGHNA and CDR2 YNFKEQ. The CDR3 extends over 17 amino acids. This CDR3 is CASSQEVSSGGQETQYF. The CDR3 DNA sequence: TGTGCCAGCAGCCAAGAGGTCTCTAGCGGGGGGCAAGAGACCCAGTACTTC.

The chain is built from TRBV15 and TRBJ2-7, with D perhaps TRBD1 (7 bases). CDR1 is LNHNV, CDR2 YYDKDF, per germline (reference sequence). This CDR3 has 15 amino acids. V lost 1 base, J lost 2 bases, and 12 bases lay in between. In nucleotides, the CDR3 is TGTGCCACCAGCAGAGGTGGCAGGGGGGCCTACGAGCAGTACTTC. Translated, it gives CATSRGGRGAYEQYF.

The CDR3 DNA is TGTGCCAGCTCACTCTTCGACGGGGATAGCAATCAGCCCCAGCATTTT. Its protein is CASSLFDGDSNQPQHF. The chain recombines TRBV18 with TRBJ1-5; D is undetermined. Germline values: CDR1 KGHSH, CDR2 LQKENI. The V end was cut by 4 bases, the J end by 0 bases, with 13 bases between. CDR3 length: 16 amino acids.

This clonotype has more than one count but fewer than ten. The V and J genes are TRBV20-1 and TRBJ1-6, with D unclear. The CDR3 runs 15 residues. Germline lookup yields CDR1 DFQATT and CDR2 SNEGSKA (reference sequence). The V and J ends lost 1 base and 7 bases respectively, with 14 bases between them. Here the CDR3 reads CSARGYRRVNSPLHF. CDR3 in DNA: TGCAGTGCTAGAGGTTACAGAAGAGTAAATTCACCCCTCCACTTT.

The chain recombines TRBV4-1 with TRBJ2-3; TRBD2 is a possible D gene (7 bases). Trimming cost V 0 bases and J 9 bases, with 16 bases left between them. The CDR3 has 15 residues. Germline CDR1 reads MGHRA; CDR2 reads YSYEKL. The CDR3 spells CASSQDLARGHTQYF. The CDR3 nucleotides are TGCGCCAGCAGCCAAGATCTTGCGCGGGGGCACACGCAGTATTTT.

CDR3 bases: TGTGCCAGCAGCGTAACCGGGACAGCCAATTCACCCCTCCACTTT. Amino acid sequence: CASSVTGTANSPLHF. V gene TRBV9 combines with J gene TRBJ1-6, with 7 bases identical to TRBD1. CDR3 length: 15 amino acids. Germline CDR1 SGDLS, CDR2 YYNGEE. Germline trimming cut 1 base from V and 7 bases from J; bases unmatched to any gene: 5.

The V call is TRBV6-1, the J call TRBJ2-3, with 11 bases aligning to TRBD2. Germline V CDR1 and CDR2: MNHNS, SASEGT. The junction had 6 bases not matched to a gene; V was cut back by 2 bases and J by 5 bases. The CDR3 length is 16 residues. CDR3 protein: CASSESTSGALDTQYF. CDR3 in DNA: TGTGCCAGCAGTGAATCGACTAGCGGGGCCTTAGATACGCAGTATTTT.

Only a few counts were recorded for this clonotype. The V and J genes are TRBV5-1 and TRBJ2-7; D is possibly TRBD1 (7 bases). From germline, CDR1 is SGHRS and CDR2 YFSETQ. The ends were cut back, 4 bases at V and 2 bases at J, with 34 bases in the middle. The CDR3 has 21 residues. The CDR3 reads CASSPGGILIRDSRLTYEQYF. CDR3 in DNA: TGCGCCAGCAGCCCCGGAGGGATTTTGATACGGGACAGCCGATTAACCTACGAGCAGTACTTC.

The chain carries TRBV5-1 and TRBJ1-1; no firm D call. Trimming shortened V by 4 bases and J by 1 base, and 14 bases separated the two germline ends. Germline lookup yields CDR1 SGHRS and CDR2 YFSETQ. This CDR3 has 15 residues. Here the CDR3 reads CASSPVGSGNTEAFF. CDR3 coding DNA: TGCGCCAGCAGCCCGGTGGGGTCTGGGAACACTGAAGCTTTCTTT.

V is TRBV29-1 and J is TRBJ2-3; 11 nucleotides line up with TRBD2. V was clipped by 4 bases and J by 1 base; unmatched bases: 4. This CDR3 region has 15 residues. Germline V gene lookup returns CDR1 SQVTM and CDR2 ANQGSEA. Here the CDR3 reads CSVVKGLAGTDTQYF. In nucleotides, the CDR3 is TGCAGCGTTGTTAAGGGACTAGCGGGCACAGATACGCAGTATTTT.

V and J are TRBV15 and TRBJ2-5; TRBD2 might be the D (6 bases). V lost 2 bases and J 5 bases, leaving 18 bases between the germline ends. The CDR3 has 16 amino acids. CDR1 and CDR2 from the germline V gene are LNHNV and YYDKDF (reference sequence). The CDR3 DNA is TGTGCCACCAGCAGACACCGGGAGCTATCCTTGGAGACCCAGTACTTC. Its translation is CATSRHRELSLETQYF.

The chain recombines TRBV24-1 with TRBJ1-5, with D hard to call. Per germline, CDR1 KGHDR and CDR2 SFDVKD. V was trimmed by 8 bases and J by 5 bases, leaving 18 bases between them. CDR3 length: 15 amino acids. The chain's CDR3 is CATTPRGVRYQPQHF. The CDR3 DNA reads as TGTGCCACCACCCCCCGCGGGGTCCGCTATCAGCCCCAGCATTTT.

This clonotype was counted a few times. The chain links TRBV5-1 to TRBJ2-3, with D unresolved. V was trimmed by 1 base and J by 2 bases, leaving 8 bases between them. Germline-derived CDR1 and CDR2 are SGHRS and YFSETQ. This CDR3 region has 14 residues. In DNA form, the CDR3 reads TGCGCCAGCAGCTTGACCCCCAACACAGATACGCAGTATTTT. This gives the protein CASSLTPNTDTQYF.

V gene TRBV9 combines with J gene TRBJ2-2, with D possibly being TRBD2 (5 bases). The germline gives CDR1 SGDLS, CDR2 YYNGEE. The CDR3 runs 15 residues. The V and J ends lost 0 bases and 4 bases respectively, with 10 bases between them. In DNA form, the CDR3 reads TGTGCCAGCAGCGTAGCGGAAGGGAGCACCGGGGAGCTGTTTTTT. The encoded protein is CASSVAEGSTGELFF.

This clonotype was detected only a few times. The chain employs TRBV29-1 and TRBJ2-7; TRBD1 is a possible D gene (6 bases). Germline CDR1 SQVTM, CDR2 ANQGSEA. V shed 6 bases and J shed 6 bases, with 15 bases lying between them. CDR3 length equals 12 residues. The CDR3 loop is CSVQRPGAEQYF. As DNA, the CDR3 is TGCAGCGTCCAACGACCAGGGGCCGAGCAGTACTTC.

The CDR3 here is CASSLEGQGGRNTGELFF. The DNA for the CDR3 is TGTGCCAGCAGCTTAGAGGGACAGGGCGGTCGGAACACCGGGGAGCTGTTTTTT. The V and J genes are TRBV11-2 and TRBJ2-2; TRBD1 matches 9 bases. Trimming cost V 0 bases and J 1 base; bases outside gene matches: 6. CDR1 is SGHAT, CDR2 FQNNGV, per germline. The CDR3 runs to 18 residues.

Only a few counts were recorded for this clonotype. CDR3 in DNA: TGTGCCAGCAGTGGCCTAGCGGGGGTATACAATGAGCAGTTCTTC. Protein: CASSGLAGVYNEQFF. This rearrangement joins TRBV12-3 or TRBV12-4 to TRBJ2-1, with 10 nucleotides matching TRBD2. V trimming: 5 bases; J trimming: 4 bases; junction bases outside the gene matches: 5. The CDR3 is 15 amino acids.

This clonotype was counted at least ten times. The CDR3 loop reads CASSFRENRPSSYEQYF. Here the CDR3 DNA reads TGTGCCAGCAGCTTTAGGGAGAACAGGCCGAGCTCCTACGAGCAGTACTTC. The chain recombines TRBV7-9 with TRBJ2-7, with D perhaps matching TRBD1 or TRBD2 (5 bases each). With 3 bases removed from V and 0 bases from J, the gap between germline ends came to 18 bases. Germline V gene data show CDR1 as SEHNR and CDR2 as FQNEAQ (reference sequence). The CDR3 contains 17 residues.

There are a few counts of this clonotype. This chain joins TRBV20-1 and TRBJ1-5, with 9 positions matching TRBD1. This CDR3 is built from 14 residues. Per the germline V gene, CDR1 is DFQATT and CDR2 is SNEGSKA (reference sequence). J lost 7 bases, V lost 5 bases, and 9 bases had no gene match. The CDR3 nucleotides read TGCAGTGCTTCTGCAACAGGGGGCGGACAGCCCCAGCATTTT. Encoded protein: CSASATGGGQPQHF.

This clonotype was observed a few times. The J gene is TRBJ2-1, the V gene TRBV14; the match to TRBD2 covers 9 bases. J gave up 6 bases and V 5 bases, and 11 bases lay outside the gene matches. CDR1 and CDR2 from the germline V gene are SGHDN and FVKESK. CDR3 size: 16 residues. The CDR3 bases are TGTGCCAGCAGCAAGAAAGCGGGAGGCCTCTTCAATGAGCAGTTCTTC. Translated, it gives CASSKKAGGLFNEQFF. The full variable domain, its missing parts supplied by reference TRBV14 and TRBJ2-1, is EAGVTQFPSHSVIEKGQTVTLRCDPISGHDNLYWYRRVMGKEIKFLLHFVKESKQDESGMPNNRFLAERTGGTYSTLKVQPAELEDSGVYFCASSKKAGGLFNEQFFGPGTRLTVL.

J is TRBJ2-7 and V is TRBV30; 9 bases agree with TRBD1. With 4 bases clipped from V and 4 bases from J, the junction kept 8 bases outside the gene matches. Germline CDR1 and CDR2: GTSNPN and SVGIG (reference sequence). The CDR3 has 14 amino acids. The CDR3 DNA reads TGTGCCTGGACTCGGGGACAGGGAGTTTACGAGCAGTACTTC. It encodes CAWTRGQGVYEQYF.

CDR3 nucleotide sequence: TGCGCCAGCAGCCAAGTGGGGGAGGCGGACACAGATACGCAGTATTTT. This translates into CASSQVGEADTDTQYF. The chain carries TRBV4-1 and TRBJ2-3, with D tentatively TRBD2 (6 bases). The germline V and J ends were trimmed by 1 base and 2 bases, with 13 bases remaining between them. Germline CDR1 and CDR2: MGHRA and YSYEKL. The CDR3 sequence is 16 residues long.

The chain employs TRBV7-2 and TRBJ2-5; no clear D. Germline CDR1 SGHTA, CDR2 FQGNSA. V was trimmed by 5 bases and J by 4 bases, leaving 11 bases between them. CDR3 size: 13 residues. CDR3 nucleotide sequence: TGTGCCAGCAGCATCCGGGCCCGAGAGACCCAGTACTTC. Translation gives CASSIRARETQYF.

J is TRBJ2-3 and V is TRBV14; D uncertain. With 1 base removed from V and 2 bases from J, the gap between germline ends came to 13 bases. The CDR3 sequence is 16 residues long. The V gene's germline CDR1 is SGHDN and CDR2 FVKESK. CDR3 sequence reads: CASSQAPRSPTDTQYF. DNA for the CDR3: TGTGCCAGCAGCCAAGCTCCCAGGAGCCCCACAGATACGCAGTATTTT.

The chain uses TRBV7-2 and TRBJ2-7, with 10 bases aligning to TRBD1. J was trimmed by 5 bases and V by 5 bases; bases with no gene match: 6. The CDR3 has 14 residues. Germline V gene sequence: CDR1 SGHTA, CDR2 FQGNSA. The DNA of the CDR3 is TGTGCCAGCAGCGTGGGACAGGGGCGAAACGAGCAGTACTTC. This encodes CASSVGQGRNEQYF.

The chain employs TRBV14 and TRBJ2-1; D is uncertain. V shed 0 bases and J shed 0 bases, with 9 bases lying between them. CDR3 length equals 16 residues. Germline values: CDR1 SGHDN, CDR2 FVKESK. The CDR3 spells CASSQDVAISYNEQFF. In DNA, the CDR3 is TGTGCCAGCAGCCAAGACGTAGCTATCTCCTACAATGAGCAGTTCTTC.

In this sample, this clonotype turned up many times. The chain joins TRBV7-2 to TRBJ1-6, with 8 bases that match TRBD1. The CDR3 loop spans 15 amino acids. V was pared by 5 bases and J by 7 bases, with 7 bases of the junction left unmatched. The germline V gene has CDR1 SGHTA and CDR2 FQGNSA. The CDR3 region is CASSLDRGGNSPLHF. The CDR3 nucleotides read TGTGCCAGCAGCCTCGACAGGGGTGGAAATTCACCCCTCCACTTT.